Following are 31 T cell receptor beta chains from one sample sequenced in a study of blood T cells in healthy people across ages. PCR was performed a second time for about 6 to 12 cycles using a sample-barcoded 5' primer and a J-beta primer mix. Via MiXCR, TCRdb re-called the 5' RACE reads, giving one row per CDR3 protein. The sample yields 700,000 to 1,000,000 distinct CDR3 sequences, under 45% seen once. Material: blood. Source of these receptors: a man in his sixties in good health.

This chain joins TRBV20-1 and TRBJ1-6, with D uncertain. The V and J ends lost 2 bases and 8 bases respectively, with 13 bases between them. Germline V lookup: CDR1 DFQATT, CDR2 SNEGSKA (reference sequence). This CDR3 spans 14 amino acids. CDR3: CSARSNRIDSPLHF. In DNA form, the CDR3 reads TGCAGTGCTAGATCCAATAGAATCGATTCACCCCTCCACTTT.

CDR3 protein: CASSPRPKSSGYTF. CDR3 nucleotides: TGTGCCAGCAGCCCCCGACCGAAGTCTAGCGGCTACACCTTC. The chain couples TRBV7-9 to TRBJ1-2; D uncertain. The CDR3 length is 14 residues. The V end was cut by 5 bases, the J end by 8 bases, with 18 bases between. CDR1 SEHNR and CDR2 FQNEAQ come from the germline V gene (reference sequence).

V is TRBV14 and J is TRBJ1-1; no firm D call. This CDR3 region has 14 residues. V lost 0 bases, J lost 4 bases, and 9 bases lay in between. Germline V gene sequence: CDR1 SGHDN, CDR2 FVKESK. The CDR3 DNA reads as TGTGCCAGCAGCCAAGACCGTGGATCCACTGAAGCTTTCTTT. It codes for CASSQDRGSTEAFF.

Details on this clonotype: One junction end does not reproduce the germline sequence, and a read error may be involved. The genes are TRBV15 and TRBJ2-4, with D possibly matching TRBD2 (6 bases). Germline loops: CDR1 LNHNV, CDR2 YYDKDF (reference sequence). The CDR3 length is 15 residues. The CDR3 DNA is TGTGCCGCCAGCTCCTCTCAACGCGGGAAGAGAACCCAGTACTTC. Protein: CAASSSQRGKRTQYF.

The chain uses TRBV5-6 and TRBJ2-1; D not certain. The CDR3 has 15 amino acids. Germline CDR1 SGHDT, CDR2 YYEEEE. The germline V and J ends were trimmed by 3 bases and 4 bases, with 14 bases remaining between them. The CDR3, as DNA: TGTGCCAGCAGCTCGTTGGGCCGGTTATACAATGAGCAGTTCTTC. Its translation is CASSSLGRLYNEQFF.

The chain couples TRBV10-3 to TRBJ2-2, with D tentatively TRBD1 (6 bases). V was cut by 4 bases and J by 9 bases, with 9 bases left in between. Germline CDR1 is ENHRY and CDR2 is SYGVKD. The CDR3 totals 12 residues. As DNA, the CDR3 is TGTGCCATCAGTGCCCAGGGGCGGGAGCTGTTTTTT. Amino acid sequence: CAISAQGRELFF.

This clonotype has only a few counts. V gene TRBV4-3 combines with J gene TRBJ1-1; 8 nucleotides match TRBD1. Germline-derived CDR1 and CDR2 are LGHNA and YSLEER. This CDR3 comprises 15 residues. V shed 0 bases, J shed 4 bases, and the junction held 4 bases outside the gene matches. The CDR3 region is CASSQDITGGTEAFF. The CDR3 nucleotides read TGCGCCAGCAGCCAAGATATCACAGGGGGCACTGAAGCTTTCTTT.

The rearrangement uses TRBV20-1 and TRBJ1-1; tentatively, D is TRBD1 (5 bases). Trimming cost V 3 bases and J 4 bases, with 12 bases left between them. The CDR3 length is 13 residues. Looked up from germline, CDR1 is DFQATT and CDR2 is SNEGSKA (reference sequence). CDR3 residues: CSASTREGTEAFF. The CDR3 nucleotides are TGCAGTGCTAGTACCAGGGAGGGCACTGAAGCTTTCTTT.

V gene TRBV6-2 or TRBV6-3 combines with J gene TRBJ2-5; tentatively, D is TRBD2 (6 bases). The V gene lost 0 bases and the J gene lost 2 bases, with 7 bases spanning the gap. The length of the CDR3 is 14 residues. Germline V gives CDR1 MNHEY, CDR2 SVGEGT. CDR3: CASSYSSGQETQYF. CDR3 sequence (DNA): TGTGCCAGCAGTTACTCAAGCGGGCAAGAGACCCAGTACTTC.

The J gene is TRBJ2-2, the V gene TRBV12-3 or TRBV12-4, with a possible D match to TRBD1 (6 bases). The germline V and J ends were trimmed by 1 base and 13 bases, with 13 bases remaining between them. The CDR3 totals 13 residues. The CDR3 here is CASSLETGGALFF. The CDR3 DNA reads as TGTGCCAGCAGTTTAGAGACAGGAGGTGCGCTGTTTTTT.

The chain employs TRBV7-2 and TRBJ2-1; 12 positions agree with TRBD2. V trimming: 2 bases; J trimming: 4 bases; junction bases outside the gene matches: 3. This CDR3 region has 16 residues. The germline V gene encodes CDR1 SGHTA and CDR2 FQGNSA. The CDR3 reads CASSLSSGGAYNEQFF. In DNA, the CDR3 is TGTGCCAGCAGCTTATCTAGCGGGGGGGCATACAATGAGCAGTTCTTC. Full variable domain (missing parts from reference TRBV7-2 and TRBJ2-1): GAGVSQSPSNKVTEKGKDVELRCDPISGHTALYWYRQSLGQGLEFLIYFQGNSAPDKSGLPSDRFSAERTGGSVSTLTIQRTQQEDSAVYLCASSLSSGGAYNEQFFGPGTRLTVL.

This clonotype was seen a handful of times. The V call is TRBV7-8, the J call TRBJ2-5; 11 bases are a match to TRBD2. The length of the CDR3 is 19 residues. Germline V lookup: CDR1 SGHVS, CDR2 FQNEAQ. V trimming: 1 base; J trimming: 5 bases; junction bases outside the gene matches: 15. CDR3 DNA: TGTGCCAGCAGCTTAGAAATCGGGACTAGCGGCATCGAATGGGAGACCCAGTACTTC. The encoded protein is CASSLEIGTSGIEWETQYF.

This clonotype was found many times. CDR3 protein: CASSRGGSYNEQFF. CDR3 coding DNA: TGTGCCAGCAGCCGGGGGGGCAGCTACAATGAGCAGTTCTTC. V and J are TRBV7-9 and TRBJ2-1; the match to TRBD2 covers 8 bases. The germline gives CDR1 SEHNR, CDR2 FQNEAQ (reference sequence). V lost 5 bases and J lost 3; bases outside the gene matches: 3. The CDR3 has 14 amino acids.

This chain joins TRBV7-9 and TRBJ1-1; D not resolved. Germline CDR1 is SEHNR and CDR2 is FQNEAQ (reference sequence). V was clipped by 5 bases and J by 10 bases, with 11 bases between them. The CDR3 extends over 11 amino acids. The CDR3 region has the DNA TGTGCCAGCAGCGTACCCCCGGGAGCTTTCTTT. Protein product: CASSVPPGAFF.

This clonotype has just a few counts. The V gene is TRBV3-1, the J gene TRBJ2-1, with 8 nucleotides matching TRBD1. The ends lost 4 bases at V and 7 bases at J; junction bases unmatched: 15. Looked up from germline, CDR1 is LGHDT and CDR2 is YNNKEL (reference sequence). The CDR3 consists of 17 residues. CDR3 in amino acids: CASSRTSRRDRPNEQFF. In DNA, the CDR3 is TGTGCCAGCAGCCGAACTAGCCGCCGGGACAGGCCTAATGAGCAGTTCTTC.

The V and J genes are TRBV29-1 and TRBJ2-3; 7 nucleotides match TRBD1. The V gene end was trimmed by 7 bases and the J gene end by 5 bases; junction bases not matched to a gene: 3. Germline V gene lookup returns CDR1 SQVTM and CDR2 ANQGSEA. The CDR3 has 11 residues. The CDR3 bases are TGCAGCGATCACAGGGGAGATACGCAGTATTTT. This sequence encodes CSDHRGDTQYF.

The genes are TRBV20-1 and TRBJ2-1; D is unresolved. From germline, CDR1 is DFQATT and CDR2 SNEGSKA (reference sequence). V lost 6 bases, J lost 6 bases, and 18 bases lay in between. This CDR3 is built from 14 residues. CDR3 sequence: CSATSPRISNEQFF. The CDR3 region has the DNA TGCAGTGCCACGAGCCCCCGGATCTCCAATGAGCAGTTCTTC.

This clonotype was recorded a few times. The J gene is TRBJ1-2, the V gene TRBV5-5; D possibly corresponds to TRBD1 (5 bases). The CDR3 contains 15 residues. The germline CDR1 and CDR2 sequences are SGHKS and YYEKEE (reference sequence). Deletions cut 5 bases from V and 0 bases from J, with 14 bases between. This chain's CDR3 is CASRDSTAANYGYTF. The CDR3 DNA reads TGTGCCAGCAGGGATTCGACAGCAGCTAACTATGGCTACACCTTC.

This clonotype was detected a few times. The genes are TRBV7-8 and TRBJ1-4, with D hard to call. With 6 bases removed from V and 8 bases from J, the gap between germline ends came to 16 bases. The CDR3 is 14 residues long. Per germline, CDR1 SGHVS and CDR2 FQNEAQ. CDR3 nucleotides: TGTGCCAGCAGTCGCGTCCCGGATCGAGAAAAACTGTTTTTT. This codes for CASSRVPDREKLFF.

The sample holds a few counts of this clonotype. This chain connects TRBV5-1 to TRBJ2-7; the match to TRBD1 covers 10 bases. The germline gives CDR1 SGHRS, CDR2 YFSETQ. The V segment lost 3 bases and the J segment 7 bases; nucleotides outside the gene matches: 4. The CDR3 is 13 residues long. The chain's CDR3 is CASSWTGGGEQYF. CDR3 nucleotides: TGCGCCAGCAGCTGGACAGGGGGAGGTGAGCAGTACTTC.

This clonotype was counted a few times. This chain's CDR3 is CSARVLSGELFF. DNA of the CDR3: TGCAGTGCTAGAGTCCTCTCCGGGGAGCTGTTTTTT. This chain joins TRBV20-1 and TRBJ2-2; D remains unclear. The CDR3 totals 12 residues. Germline V gives CDR1 DFQATT, CDR2 SNEGSKA (reference sequence). V gave up 1 base and J gave up 6 bases, with 6 bases separating them.

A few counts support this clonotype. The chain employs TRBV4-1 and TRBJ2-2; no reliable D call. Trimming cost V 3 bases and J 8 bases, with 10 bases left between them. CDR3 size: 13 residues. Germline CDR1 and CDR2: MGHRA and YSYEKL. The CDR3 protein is CASSHRSGGELFF. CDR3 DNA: TGCGCCAGCAGCCACCGGTCCGGGGGGGAGCTGTTTTTT.

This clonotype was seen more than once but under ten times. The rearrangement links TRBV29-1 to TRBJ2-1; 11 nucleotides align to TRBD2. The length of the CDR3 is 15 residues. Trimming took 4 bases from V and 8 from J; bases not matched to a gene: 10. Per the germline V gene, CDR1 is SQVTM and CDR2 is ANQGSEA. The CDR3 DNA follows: TGCAGCGTTGTAGGCCCCCTAGCGGGGGGCTATGAGCAGTTCTTC. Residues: CSVVGPLAGGYEQFF.

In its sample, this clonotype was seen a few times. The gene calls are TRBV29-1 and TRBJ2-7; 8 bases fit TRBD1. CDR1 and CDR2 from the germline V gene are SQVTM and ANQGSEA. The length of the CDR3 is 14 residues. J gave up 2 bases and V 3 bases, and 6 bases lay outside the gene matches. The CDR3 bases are TGCAGCGTTGACGCCGGGACAGGTCCCTACGAGCAGTACTTC. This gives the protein CSVDAGTGPYEQYF.

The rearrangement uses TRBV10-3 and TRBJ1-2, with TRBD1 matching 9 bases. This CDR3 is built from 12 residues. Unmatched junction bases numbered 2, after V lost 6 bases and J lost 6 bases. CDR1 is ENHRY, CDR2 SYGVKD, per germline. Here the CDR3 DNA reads TGTGCCATCAGCACAGGGGGCGATGGCTACACCTTC. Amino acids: CAISTGGDGYTF.

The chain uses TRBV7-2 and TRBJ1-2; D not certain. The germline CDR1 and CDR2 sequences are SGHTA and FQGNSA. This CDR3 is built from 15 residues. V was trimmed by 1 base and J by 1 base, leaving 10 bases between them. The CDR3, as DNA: TGTGCCAGCAGCTTAGTAGCTGGGGATAACTATGGCTACACCTTC. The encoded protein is CASSLVAGDNYGYTF.

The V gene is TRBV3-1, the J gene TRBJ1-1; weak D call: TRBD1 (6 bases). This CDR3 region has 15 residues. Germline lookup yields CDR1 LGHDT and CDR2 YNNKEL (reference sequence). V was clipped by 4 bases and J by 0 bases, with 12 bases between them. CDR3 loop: CASSRNGQLNTEAFF. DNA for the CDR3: TGTGCCAGCAGCCGCAACGGACAGTTGAACACTGAAGCTTTCTTT.

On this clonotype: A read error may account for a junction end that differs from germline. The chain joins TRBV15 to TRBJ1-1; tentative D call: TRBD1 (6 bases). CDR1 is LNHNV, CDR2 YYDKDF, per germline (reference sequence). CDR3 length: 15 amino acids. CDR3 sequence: CATSSPGQLNTEAFF. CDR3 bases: TGTGCCACCAGCAGTCCCGGACAGCTGAACACCGAAGCTTTCTTT.

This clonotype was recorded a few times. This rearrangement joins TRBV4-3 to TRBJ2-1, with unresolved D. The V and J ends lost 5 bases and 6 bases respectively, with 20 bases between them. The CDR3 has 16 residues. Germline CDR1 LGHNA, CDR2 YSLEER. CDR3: CASSDRTETPFNEQFF. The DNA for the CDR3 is TGCGCCAGCAGCGACCGGACGGAGACACCTTTCAATGAGCAGTTCTTC.

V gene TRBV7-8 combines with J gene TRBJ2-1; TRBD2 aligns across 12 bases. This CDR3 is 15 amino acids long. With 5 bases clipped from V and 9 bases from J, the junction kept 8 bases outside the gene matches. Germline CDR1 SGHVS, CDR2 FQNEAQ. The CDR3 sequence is CASSASGGVRGEQFF. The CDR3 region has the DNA TGTGCCAGCAGCGCTAGCGGGGGGGTACGGGGTGAGCAGTTCTTC.

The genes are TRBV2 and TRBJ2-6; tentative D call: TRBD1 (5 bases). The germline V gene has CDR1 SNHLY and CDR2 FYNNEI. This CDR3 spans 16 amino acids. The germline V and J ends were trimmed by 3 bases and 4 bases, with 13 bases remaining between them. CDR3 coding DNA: TGTGCCAGCAGTGAGCGAAGGGGCGACGGGGCCAACGTCCTGACTTTC. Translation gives CASSERRGDGANVLTF.